The present entry profiles one TCR beta chain with its context. Its matching antigen is unknown. Sequencing was performed with immunoSEQ multiplex PCR; in TCRdb, only in-frame clones are kept and a portion is missing. The table has some 170,000 clones, 92% seen once. Researchers grouped second doses given at about 4 or about 12 weeks into one pool. The sample originates from a study of T cell responses to AZD1222 COVID-19 vaccine. Broader study findings: Just a handful of AZD1222 recipients were seropositive at baseline. Repertoires in all cases were sampled only once the peak T cell response had passed. The donor cohort was predominantly white British with a female majority, and clonal diversity may have been underestimated.

From germline, CDR1 is SGHDT and CDR2 YYEEEE. This CDR3 has 14 residues. V lost 4 bases, J lost 7 bases, and 4 bases stayed unmatched. This receptor was obtained from an adult who received the AZD1222 COVID-19 vaccine. The sample in question was peripheral blood, obtained 28 days after the second AZD1222 dose. V gene TRBV5-6 combines with J gene TRBJ1-3; 11 bases line up with TRBD1. CDR3 amino acids: CASSIGQGANTIYF. The CDR3 nucleotides are TGTGCCAGCAGCATTGGACAGGGGGCGAACACCATATATTTT.